These 18 T cell receptor beta chains originate from one sample sequenced in a study of T cells in Graves' hyperthyroidism and ophthalmopathy. Amplification of TCR beta CDR3 regions was performed using RNA transcripts as template. The HTBI set primed first-round TCR CDR3 RT-PCR. TCRdb itself ran the multiplex PCR reads through MiXCR, one entry per CDR3 protein. The table lists around 570,000 distinct CDR3 sequences, 15% to 20% of them singletons. The material sequenced was blood. These receptor sequences come from a middle-aged man with Graves' ophthalmopathy.

This clonotype was detected many times. The chain employs TRBV6-6 and TRBJ2-7, with 9 bases lining up with TRBD1. Germline V gives CDR1 MNHNY, CDR2 SVGAGI (reference sequence). The CDR3 runs 14 residues. V gave up 2 bases and J gave up 3 bases; unmatched junction bases: 2. CDR3 sequence: CASSYGGQGYEQYF. For the CDR3, the DNA is TGTGCCAGCAGTTACGGGGGACAGGGCTACGAGCAGTACTTC.

The rearrangement joins TRBV20-1 to TRBJ2-3; 11 bases are shared with TRBD2. The V segment lost 2 bases and the J segment 2 bases; nucleotides outside the gene matches: 9. CDR1 is DFQATT and CDR2 is SNEGSKA in the germline V gene (reference sequence). The CDR3 has 17 residues. The CDR3 loop reads CSARTSGGWPYTDTQYF. The CDR3 DNA is TGCAGTGCTAGAACTAGCGGGGGTTGGCCTTACACAGATACGCAGTATTTT.

This clonotype was found many times. The chain joins TRBV18 to TRBJ2-1; D not resolved. Deletions cut 2 bases from V and 1 base from J, with 9 bases between. Germline V gene lookup returns CDR1 KGHSH and CDR2 LQKENI. This CDR3 is built from 15 residues. CDR3 protein: CASSPRAESYNEQFF. DNA for the CDR3: TGTGCCAGCTCACCAAGAGCCGAGTCCTACAATGAGCAGTTCTTC.

This clonotype was detected ten times or more. The rearrangement links TRBV12-3 or TRBV12-4 to TRBJ2-7; perhaps TRBD1 as D (6 bases). Trimming stripped 6 bases from V and 4 bases from J, with 16 bases between. This CDR3 has 14 residues. For the CDR3, the DNA is TGTGCCAGCAGCCATTCCGGGACACGTTACGAGCAGTACTTC. Translating it yields CASSHSGTRYEQYF.

This clonotype was counted between two and nine times. This chain connects TRBV6-9 to TRBJ1-1; the D is unclear. The V end was cut by 2 bases, the J end by 0 bases, with 4 bases between. The CDR3 covers 13 residues. Germline V gives CDR1 MNHGY, CDR2 SVAAGI. CDR3 residues: CASSYTVNTEAFF. The CDR3 DNA sequence: TGTGCCAGCAGTTATACGGTGAACACTGAAGCTTTCTTT.

V is TRBV30 and J is TRBJ1-2; TRBD1 matches 7 bases. This CDR3 has 13 residues. Unmatched junction bases numbered 5, after V lost 2 bases and J lost 5 bases. CDR1 and CDR2 from the germline V gene are GTSNPN and SVGIG (reference sequence). The CDR3 sequence is CAWSTPGGYGYTF. The CDR3 DNA sequence: TGTGCCTGGAGTACCCCAGGGGGGTATGGCTACACCTTC.

This clonotype was counted a few times. The V call is TRBV7-3, the J call TRBJ2-1; 7 bases fit TRBD1. CDR3 size: 15 residues. The germline V gene has CDR1 SGHTA and CDR2 FQGTGA. The junction had 6 bases not matched to a gene; V was cut back by 5 bases and J by 2 bases. CDR3 loop: CASSQTGYTYNEQFF. CDR3 sequence (DNA): TGTGCCAGCAGCCAGACAGGGTACACCTACAATGAGCAGTTCTTC. The full variable domain, its missing parts supplied by reference TRBV7-3 and TRBJ2-1, is GAGVSQTPSNKVTEKGKYVELRCDPISGHTALYWYRQSLGQGPEFLIYFQGTGAADDSGLPNDRFFAVRPEGSVSTLKIQRTERGDSAVYLCASSQTGYTYNEQFFGPGTRLTVL.

This clonotype was observed at least ten times. The rearrangement uses TRBV29-1 and TRBJ2-3; D not resolved. The V gene's germline CDR1 is SQVTM and CDR2 ANQGSEA. With 2 bases removed from V and 2 bases from J, the gap between germline ends came to 5 bases. This CDR3 spans 12 amino acids. The CDR3 DNA reads as TGCAGCGTTGAATTCTTCACAGATACGCAGTATTTT. Amino acids: CSVEFFTDTQYF.

This clonotype was observed many times. This rearrangement joins TRBV20-1 to TRBJ2-3, with D maybe TRBD2 (5 bases). CDR3 length: 11 residues. Germline V lookup: CDR1 DFQATT, CDR2 SNEGSKA (reference sequence). With 8 bases removed from V and 6 bases from J, the gap between germline ends came to 12 bases. The CDR3 here is CSPGMVDTQYF. The CDR3 DNA sequence: TGCAGTCCCGGGATGGTGGATACGCAGTATTTT.

At least ten counts were recorded for this clonotype. The rearrangement joins TRBV7-8 to TRBJ1-5; D is unresolved. This CDR3 region has 15 residues. Trimming cost V 7 bases and J 0 bases, with 13 bases left between them. Germline CDR1 is SGHVS and CDR2 is FQNEAQ. The CDR3, as DNA: TGTGCCAGCACCCCCCTCCCTTATAGCAATCAGCCCCAGCATTTT. It specifies CASTPLPYSNQPQHF. The full variable domain, rest sourced from reference TRBV7-8 and TRBJ1-5, is GAGVSQSPRYKVAKRGQDVALRCDPISGHVSLFWYQQALGQGPEFLTYFQNEAQLDKSGLPSDRFFAERPEGSVSTLKIQRTQQEDSAVYLCASTPLPYSNQPQHFGDGTRLSIL.

V and J are TRBV6-5 and TRBJ2-5; 7 bases line up with TRBD1. This CDR3 spans 14 amino acids. The junction had 3 bases not matched to a gene; V was cut back by 0 bases and J by 5 bases. Germline V gene sequence: CDR1 MNHEY, CDR2 SVGAGI. The chain's CDR3 is CASSYSDRAETQYF. The DNA of the CDR3 is TGTGCCAGCAGTTACTCCGACAGGGCGGAGACCCAGTACTTC.

In this sample, this clonotype turned up a few times. CDR3 protein: CAISTRGGREKETQYF. The CDR3, as DNA: TGTGCCATCTCCACCCGGGGGGGGAGGGAAAAAGAGACCCAGTACTTC. J is TRBJ2-5 and V is TRBV27; TRBD2 matches 8 bases. The CDR3 loop spans 16 amino acids. Trimming cost V 10 bases and J 3 bases; bases outside gene matches: 16. Germline loops: CDR1 MNHEY, CDR2 SMNVEV (reference sequence).

The gene calls are TRBV20-1 and TRBJ2-7; TRBD1 aligns across 7 bases. CDR1 DFQATT and CDR2 SNEGSKA come from the germline V gene (reference sequence). This CDR3 comprises 15 residues. V shed 3 bases and J 6 bases; nucleotides not matched to a gene: 14. The chain's CDR3 is CSASEIDRDLSEQYF. CDR3 DNA: TGCAGTGCTAGTGAGATAGACAGGGATTTATCCGAGCAGTACTTC.

The chain is built from TRBV10-3 and TRBJ1-1; TRBD1 might be the D (5 bases). The CDR3 extends over 13 amino acids. The V gene lost 4 bases and the J gene lost 0 bases, with 6 bases spanning the gap. The germline gives CDR1 ENHRY, CDR2 SYGVKD. The CDR3 loop reads CAISGGVNTEAFF. CDR3 in DNA: TGTGCCATCAGTGGAGGGGTGAACACTGAAGCTTTCTTT.

The rearrangement links TRBV13 to TRBJ2-1; 11 nucleotides match TRBD1. Germline CDR1 PRHDT, CDR2 FYEKMQ (reference sequence). J was trimmed by 9 bases and V by 1 base; bases with no gene match: 2. The CDR3 is 14 residues long. The CDR3 coding sequence is TGTGCCAGCAGCTTAGAGGGGACAGGGGGTGAGCAGTTCTTC. Its protein product is CASSLEGTGGEQFF.

This clonotype was counted many times. This chain links TRBV6-1 with TRBJ1-1; 10 bases agree with TRBD1. CDR1 and CDR2 (germline): MNHNS, SASEGT. The CDR3 runs to 15 residues. V lost 7 bases and J lost 5; bases outside the gene matches: 10. The CDR3 loop is CASIRQGARRTEAFF. DNA for the CDR3: TGTGCCAGCATTAGACAGGGGGCGCGTAGAACTGAAGCTTTCTTT.

The gene calls are TRBV5-4 and TRBJ2-7, with a tentative D call TRBD2 (5 bases). V dropped 0 bases and J dropped 6 bases, with 7 bases sitting between them. Germline-derived CDR1 and CDR2 are SGHNT and YYREEE (reference sequence). This CDR3 contains 12 residues. The CDR3 nucleotides read TGTGCCAGCAGCTTGGCGAGCGGCGAGCAGTACTTC. It specifies CASSLASGEQYF.

This clonotype was observed a handful of times. The V call is TRBV28, the J call TRBJ2-5; 10 nucleotides agree with TRBD2. V lost 5 bases to trimming and J lost 1 base; unmatched junction nucleotides: 1. CDR1 and CDR2 from the germline V gene are MDHEN and SYDVKM. This CDR3 has 14 amino acids. The CDR3: CASSASGGQETQYF. The CDR3 DNA follows: TGTGCCAGCAGTGCTAGCGGGGGCCAAGAGACCCAGTACTTC.